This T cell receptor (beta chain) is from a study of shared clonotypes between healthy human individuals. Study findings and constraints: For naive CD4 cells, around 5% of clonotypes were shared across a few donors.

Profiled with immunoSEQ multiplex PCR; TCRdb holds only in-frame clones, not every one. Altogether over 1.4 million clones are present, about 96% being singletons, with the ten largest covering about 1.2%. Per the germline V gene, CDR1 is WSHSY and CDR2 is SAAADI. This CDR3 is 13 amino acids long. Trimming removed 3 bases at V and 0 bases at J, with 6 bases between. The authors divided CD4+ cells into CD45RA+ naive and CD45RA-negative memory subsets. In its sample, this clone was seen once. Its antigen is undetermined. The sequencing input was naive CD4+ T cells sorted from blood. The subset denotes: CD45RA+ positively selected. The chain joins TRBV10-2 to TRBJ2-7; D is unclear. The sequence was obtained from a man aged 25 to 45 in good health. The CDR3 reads CASSEGLSYEQYF. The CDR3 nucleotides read TGCGCCAGCAGTGAAGGGCTCTCCTACGAGCAGTACTTC.